This record concerns one T cell receptor beta chain sequence. This clonotype was seen repeatedly, ten times or more. The target of this receptor is not known. No base quality information exists; no much larger clone differs at one position. Ends trimmed: V by 0 bases, J by 7 bases; bases unmatched to a gene: 6. CDR1 LGHDT and CDR2 YNNKEL were looked up in the germline V gene (reference sequence). The CDR3 holds 15 amino acids from the cysteine to the phenylalanine. Here the CDR3 DNA is all that survives: 45 bases in frame from base 1. The data derive from a study of blood T cells in healthy people across ages (dated by TCRdb to the mid-2010s). Regarding the research as a whole: Template switching captured roughly one uniquely barcoded TCR beta cDNA molecule per two T cells in model experiments. Using deep sequencing normalized with unique cDNA molecular identifiers, the study measured how TCR beta repertoire diversity changes with age. Four age groups were formed from the donors: young (average roughly 15 years), middle-aged (approximately 41), aged (under 70) and long-lived (less than 85). Two additional independent replicas of 1 million unique cDNA reads from the same blood draw were analyzed for two donors (one aged 18 to 30 and one aged 80 or older). To avoid experimental bias, donors of different ages were spread randomly across the sequencing lanes. Paper-wide results and their limitations: As age increased, observed TCR beta diversity per million T cells dropped in a roughly linear way, and a significant reduction was already evident by age 40. A strong correlation was found between observed TCR beta diversity and the percentage of naive T cells measured by flow cytometry. Since profiling was done on bulk unsorted PBMCs, naive and antigen-experienced compartments could not be conclusively compared. Estimates of total diversity from one million sequenced T cells were regarded as lower bounds and underestimates. Compared with the aged group, the long-lived group had more naive CD4+ T cells, fewer expanded clones and increased TCR diversity, suggesting age selection. Because the CMV infection status of the donors was unknown, age-related changes in expanded clonotypes may potentially have been confounded.

The library was made by 5' RACE. Instrument used: Illumina HiSeq 2500. The second PCR ran for about 6 to 12 cycles and used a J-beta primer mix along with a sample-barcoded 5' primer. A unique molecular identifier was introduced onto each TCR beta cDNA molecule by a template-switch 5' adaptor carrying 12 random nucleotides. Each sample yielded at least 2.5 million CDR3-containing paired-end reads. The Mint cDNA synthesis kit, primed by a TRBC-specific oligonucleotide, was used to synthesize first-strand cDNA from all RNA. After uracil-DNA glycosylase treatment, a first 18-cycle PCR used universal primers M1SS and BC2_uni_R on all cDNA. In the paper's pipeline: Normalization of each sample was performed by random selection of 1 million high-quality reads, each carrying a distinct molecular identifier. Reads with shared molecular identifiers were discarded instead of being binned into consensus sequences. MiTCR, with a Q25 quality threshold and the strictest error-elimination algorithm, was used for CDR3 identification, clonotype clustering and error correction. Lower-bound total TCR beta diversity was estimated with a nonparametric unseen species model using Euler transformation. TCRdb took the public reads, trimmed them with fastp at Q25, ran MiXCR for clone calling and kept in-frame beta chains. Here each entry gathers all rows of one CDR3 protein and keeps the most common genes and DNA. These V and J calls are TCRdb output, not the study's own analysis. Here the sample has 380,000 or so distinct CDR3 sequences; more than 45% occur a single time. The top ten clonotypes cover 45% to 65% of the sample.

Donors were 30 to 45 systemically healthy Caucasian individuals from Russia aged roughly 6 to 90 years. Around 10 milliliters of peripheral blood were drawn from each donor into EDTA-treated Vacutainer tubes. Ficoll-Paque density-gradient centrifugation was used to isolate PBMCs, with at least 7 million per sample. Trizol reagent was used to extract total RNA from the PBMCs, yielding at least 5 micrograms per sample. For every donor, flow cytometry on a PBMC aliquot measured the percentage of naive CD45RAhigh/CD27high T cells. This chain joins TRBV3-1 to TRBJ2-4; 7 of the junction bases match TRBD2. Sequenced: blood. The sequence derives from a man in his fifties or sixties in good health. The CDR3 protein is CASSQDKVGGNIQYF. The DNA sequence follows: TGTGCCAGCAGCCAAGATAAGGTGGGGGGGAACATTCAGTACTTC.